Each of the 13 T cell receptor beta chains below was sequenced from the same sample in a study of T cells in Graves' hyperthyroidism and ophthalmopathy. TCR beta CDR3 regions were amplified from RNA. Initially, a first-round RT-PCR of the TCR CDR3 employed the HTBI primer set. Using its own MiXCR run on the multiplex PCR reads, TCRdb lists one record per CDR3 protein. The sample contains more than 500,000 distinct CDR3 sequences, roughly 16% of which appear only once. Material for sequencing was blood. Receptors were obtained from a woman in her twenties or thirties with Graves' ophthalmopathy.

The chain has TRBV9 and TRBJ2-7; D possibly matches TRBD1 or TRBD2 (6 bases each). V was shortened by 3 bases and J by 5 bases, with 18 bases between the two germline ends. The CDR3 runs 15 residues. Germline CDR1 and CDR2: SGDLS and YYNGEE. Here the CDR3 DNA reads TGTGCCAGCAGCGACCGGGGGCTACCAGCGAACGAGCAGTACTTC. Protein product: CASSDRGLPANEQYF.

This clonotype was counted at least ten times. This chain joins TRBV29-1 and TRBJ1-2, with 7 nucleotides matching TRBD1. Germline CDR1 and CDR2: SQVTM and ANQGSEA. The ends lost 3 bases at V and 4 bases at J; junction bases unmatched: 8. The CDR3 spans 14 residues. CDR3 amino acids: CSVERKGAGYGYTF. CDR3 coding DNA: TGCAGCGTTGAGCGTAAGGGGGCGGGCTATGGCTACACCTTC.

At least ten counts were recorded for this clonotype. The chain is built from TRBV27 and TRBJ1-2; D remains unclear. The CDR3 is made up of 14 amino acids. Trimming removed 2 bases from V and 5 bases from J, with 12 bases in between. Germline assignment: CDR1 MNHEY and CDR2 SMNVEV (reference sequence). The CDR3 region has the DNA TGTGCCAGCAGTTTAACCGGGATACCATATGGCTACACCTTC. This codes for CASSLTGIPYGYTF.

The chain uses TRBV7-9 and TRBJ2-7; TRBD2 is a possible D gene (6 bases). CDR3 length: 13 amino acids. V was cut by 4 bases and J by 3 bases, with 10 bases left in between. Germline V gene data show CDR1 as SEHNR and CDR2 as FQNEAQ (reference sequence). The chain's CDR3 is CASSSSVGYEQYF. CDR3 sequence (DNA): TGTGCCAGCAGCTCTAGCGTCGGCTACGAGCAGTACTTC.

At least ten counts were recorded for this clonotype. J is TRBJ2-6 and V is TRBV6-1, with TRBD1 as a possible D gene (5 bases). The length of the CDR3 is 15 residues. Per the germline V gene, CDR1 is MNHNS and CDR2 is SASEGT. Between the trimmed V and J ends, which lost 1 base and 2 bases, there was a span of 6 bases. CDR3 loop: CASSEEGTGANVLTF. CDR3 nucleotides: TGTGCCAGCAGTGAAGAGGGGACTGGGGCCAACGTCCTGACTTTC.

This clonotype has a handful of counts. The chain has TRBV29-1 and TRBJ2-1; the D is unclear. V gave up 5 bases and J gave up 9 bases, with 17 bases separating them. CDR3 length: 13 residues. Germline-derived CDR1 and CDR2 are SQVTM and ANQGSEA. In DNA form, the CDR3 reads TGCAGCGTTCTAGGAGAGTGGTACGGTGAGCAGTTCTTC. It translates to CSVLGEWYGEQFF.

The chain couples TRBV2 to TRBJ1-4; 7 bases align to TRBD1. Germline V CDR1 and CDR2: SNHLY, FYNNEI. This CDR3 contains 13 residues. V was clipped by 4 bases and J by 8 bases; unmatched bases: 4. In DNA, the CDR3 is TGTGCCAGCAGTGCTAGGGGGCGGGAAAAACTGTTTTTT. Its protein is CASSARGREKLFF.

This clonotype showed up many times. The chain links TRBV6-2 or TRBV6-3 to TRBJ2-7; TRBD1 might be the D (6 bases). CDR1 and CDR2 (germline): MNHEY, SVGEGT. The CDR3 consists of 15 residues. V gave up 4 bases and J gave up 2 bases, with 15 bases separating them. The CDR3 here is CASSSQGLGPYEQYF. In DNA form, the CDR3 reads TGTGCCAGCAGTTCGCAGGGGCTGGGTCCCTACGAGCAGTACTTC.

This clonotype was found a few times. The CDR3, as DNA: TGTGCCAGCGGAAATCCCGTGGAGACTCTCGAAGAGACCCAGTACTTC. This gives the protein CASGNPVETLEETQYF. The chain is built from TRBV6-1 and TRBJ2-5, with D unclear. CDR3 size: 16 residues. With 8 bases removed from V and 3 bases from J, the gap between germline ends came to 22 bases. Germline V gives CDR1 MNHNS, CDR2 SASEGT.

The chain recombines TRBV4-2 with TRBJ2-7; D is unclear. The CDR3 spans 16 residues. Germline CDR1 LGHNA, CDR2 YNFKEQ. V dropped 0 bases and J dropped 2 bases, with 14 bases sitting between them. This chain's CDR3 is CASSQEEVRHPYEQYF. The CDR3 DNA reads as TGTGCCAGCAGCCAAGAGGAAGTGCGGCACCCCTACGAGCAGTACTTC.

The sample holds many counts of this clonotype. The rearrangement uses TRBV3-1 and TRBJ1-5; D uncertain. V lost 0 bases and J lost 5, with 5 bases in between. Germline-derived CDR1 and CDR2 are LGHDT and YNNKEL (reference sequence). CDR3 length equals 13 residues. As DNA, the CDR3 is TGTGCCAGCAGCCAAGAGGCAGATCAGCCCCAGCATTTT. It translates to CASSQEADQPQHF.

In its sample, this clonotype was seen many times. The chain uses TRBV7-9 and TRBJ2-1; D is perhaps TRBD1 (5 bases). The CDR3 contains 13 residues. Looked up from germline, CDR1 is SEHNR and CDR2 is FQNEAQ (reference sequence). V was cut by 5 bases and J by 6 bases, with 11 bases left in between. Written as DNA, the CDR3 is TGTGCCAGCAGCCGATTCGACAGCAATGAGCAGTTCTTC. This codes for CASSRFDSNEQFF. Using reference TRBV7-9 and TRBJ2-1 for the parts outside the CDR3, the full variable domain is DTGVSQNPRHKITKRGQNVTFRCDPISEHNRLYWYRQTLGQGPEFLTYFQNEAQLEKSRLLSDRFSAERPKGSFSTLEIQRTEQGDSAMYLCASSRFDSNEQFFGPGTRLTVL.

Ten or more counts support this clonotype. V usage is TRBV28 and J usage is TRBJ1-1; D gene uncertain. V was trimmed by 3 bases and J by 1 base, leaving 18 bases between them. Germline assignment: CDR1 MDHEN and CDR2 SYDVKM. The CDR3 spans 17 residues. The CDR3 sequence is CASSFRWRGAQNTEAFF. The CDR3 DNA follows: TGTGCCAGCAGTTTTAGATGGCGAGGAGCCCAGAACACTGAAGCTTTCTTT.